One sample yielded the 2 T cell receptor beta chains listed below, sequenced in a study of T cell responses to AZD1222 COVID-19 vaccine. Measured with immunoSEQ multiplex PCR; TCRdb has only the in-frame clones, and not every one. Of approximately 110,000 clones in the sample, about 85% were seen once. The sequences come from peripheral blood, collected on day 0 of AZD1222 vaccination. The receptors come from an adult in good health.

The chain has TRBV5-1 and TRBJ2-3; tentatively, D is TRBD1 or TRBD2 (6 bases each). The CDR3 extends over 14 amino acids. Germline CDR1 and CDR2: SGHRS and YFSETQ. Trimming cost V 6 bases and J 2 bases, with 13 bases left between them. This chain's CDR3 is CASTEGGSTDTQYF. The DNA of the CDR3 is TGCGCCAGCACCGAAGGGGGGTCCACAGATACGCAGTATTTT.

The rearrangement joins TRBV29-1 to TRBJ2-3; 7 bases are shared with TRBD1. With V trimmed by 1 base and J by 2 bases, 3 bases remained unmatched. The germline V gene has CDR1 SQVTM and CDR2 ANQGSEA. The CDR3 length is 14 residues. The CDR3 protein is CSVEGTGATDTQYF. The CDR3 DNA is TGCAGCGTTGAAGGGACAGGAGCCACAGATACGCAGTATTTT.